The text below deals with one T cell receptor (beta chain). Its antigen is undetermined. The data were taken from a study of early T cells in non-severe SARS-CoV-2 infection. Study overall: Chains were unpaired, as sequencing was done on bulk RNA from unsorted whole blood. Whole-study findings and limits: CD4 and private specificities were missed by VDJdb matching, which favored anti-spike CD8 responses.

The trim removed 4 bases at V and 4 bases at J, leaving 7 bases unmatched. The germline V gene has CDR1 SGHVS and CDR2 FQNEAQ. The CDR3 is 15 amino acids. The library protocol tagged individual cDNA molecules with unique molecular identifiers. Via MiXCR, TCRdb re-called the 5' RACE reads, giving one row per CDR3 protein. The sample holds around 99,000 distinct CDR3 sequences, 11% seen once. The rearrangement joins TRBV7-8 to TRBJ2-3, with 8 nucleotides matching TRBD1. The sequencing sample was made of whole blood. The TCR comes from an adult who was a healthcare worker with PCR-confirmed SARS-CoV-2 infection or an uninfected control (not recorded which). The CDR3 reads CASSSTGGWADTQYF. The CDR3 DNA reads TGTGCCAGCAGCTCCACAGGGGGGTGGGCAGATACGCAGTATTTT. The variable domain in full, with the rest retrieved from reference TRBV7-8 and TRBJ2-3, is GAGVSQSPRYKVAKRGQDVALRCDPISGHVSLFWYQQALGQGPEFLTYFQNEAQLDKSGLPSDRFFAERPEGSVSTLKIQRTQQEDSAVYLCASSSTGGWADTQYFGPGTRLTVL.